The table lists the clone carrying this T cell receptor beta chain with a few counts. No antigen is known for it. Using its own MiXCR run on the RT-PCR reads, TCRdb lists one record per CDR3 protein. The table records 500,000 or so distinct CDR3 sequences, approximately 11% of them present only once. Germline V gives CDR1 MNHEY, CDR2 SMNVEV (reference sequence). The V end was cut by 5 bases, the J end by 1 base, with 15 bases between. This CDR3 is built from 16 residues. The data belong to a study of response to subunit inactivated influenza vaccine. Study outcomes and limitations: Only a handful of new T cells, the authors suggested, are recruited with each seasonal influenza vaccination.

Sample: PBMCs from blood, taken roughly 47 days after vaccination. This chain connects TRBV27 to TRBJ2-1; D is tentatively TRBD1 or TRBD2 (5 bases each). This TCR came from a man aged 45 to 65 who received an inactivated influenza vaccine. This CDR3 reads CASSPLMRGSYNEQFF. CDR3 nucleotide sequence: TGTGCCAGCAGTCCCCTTATGAGGGGATCCTACAATGAGCAGTTCTTC.